A selection of T cell receptor beta chains follows, all from one sample in a study of blood T cell repertoires in COVID-19. The protocol was immunoSEQ multiplex PCR, while the TCRdb copy is restricted to in-frame clones and leaves out a portion. In the table there are about 230,000 clones, less than 85% of which are singletons. What was sequenced was peripheral blood. Receptor source: a woman between 70 and 85 years old with active or convalescent COVID-19. Both conserved end residues are part of each CDR3. Each record gives: J gene, clone size, V gene, D gene, CDR3 protein, CDR3 DNA. A D gene is named only where the DNA matches it firmly. Clone size is given for some rows only: seen once, a few or many times, or a class if the clone is expanded.

j_call: TRBJ2-7
clone_size: -
v_call: TRBV21-1
d_call: -
cdr3_aa: CASSKGGTETYEQYF
cdr3_nt: TGTGCCAGCAGCAAAGGAGGGACAGAGACCTACGAGCAGTACTTC

j_call: TRBJ1-5
clone_size: -
v_call: TRBV4-2
d_call: -
cdr3_aa: CASSHPGGGNQPQHF
cdr3_nt: TGTGCCAGCAGCCATCCGGGAGGTGGGAATCAGCCCCAGCATTTT

j_call: TRBJ2-7
clone_size: -
v_call: TRBV21-1
d_call: -
cdr3_aa: CASSNLTTSGYEQYF
cdr3_nt: TGTGCCAGCAGCAACCTAACGACCTCGGGCTACGAGCAGTACTTC

j_call: TRBJ1-3
clone_size: -
v_call: TRBV18
d_call: -
cdr3_aa: CASSPYRAGASGNTIYF
cdr3_nt: TGTGCCAGCTCACCATATCGTGCAGGGGCATCTGGAAACACCATATATTTT

j_call: TRBJ1-1
clone_size: -
v_call: TRBV28
d_call: -
cdr3_aa: CASSFRGGVNDEAFF
cdr3_nt: TGTGCCAGCAGTTTCCGGGGAGGGGTAAACGATGAAGCTTTCTTT

j_call: TRBJ2-7
clone_size: -
v_call: TRBV5-1
d_call: -
cdr3_aa: CASSPLLGARYEQYF
cdr3_nt: TGCGCCAGCAGCCCCCTTTTAGGGGCCCGTTACGAGCAGTACTTC

j_call: TRBJ1-6
clone_size: -
v_call: TRBV9
d_call: TRBD1
cdr3_aa: CASSFSPGTDNSPLHF
cdr3_nt: TGTGCCAGCAGCTTCTCCCCCGGGACAGATAATTCACCCCTCCACTTT

j_call: TRBJ2-1
clone_size: -
v_call: TRBV30
d_call: -
cdr3_aa: CAWSRGWDYEQFF
cdr3_nt: TGTGCCTGGAGCCGGGGTTGGGACTATGAGCAGTTCTTC

j_call: TRBJ2-6
clone_size: few
v_call: TRBV5-5
d_call: -
cdr3_aa: CASSPLANVLTF
cdr3_nt: TGTGCCAGCAGCCCCCTGGCCAACGTCCTGACTTTC

j_call: TRBJ2-5
clone_size: once
v_call: TRBV5-1
d_call: -
cdr3_aa: CASSLGPEQETQYF
cdr3_nt: TGCGCCAGCAGCTTGGGCCCTGAGCAAGAGACCCAGTACTTC

j_call: TRBJ2-1
clone_size: -
v_call: TRBV6-2/TRBV6-3
d_call: -
cdr3_aa: CASSLRSYNEQFF
cdr3_nt: TGTGCCAGCAGTCTGCGGAGCTACAATGAGCAGTTCTTC

j_call: TRBJ2-1
clone_size: few
v_call: TRBV10-2
d_call: -
cdr3_aa: CASRGLPAHEQFF
cdr3_nt: TGCGCCAGCAGGGGACTCCCGGCCCATGAGCAGTTCTTC

j_call: TRBJ1-2
clone_size: -
v_call: TRBV10-1
d_call: -
cdr3_aa: CASSESTADYGYTF
cdr3_nt: TGCGCCAGCAGTGAGTCGACGGCGGACTATGGCTACACCTTC

j_call: TRBJ2-7
clone_size: few
v_call: TRBV28
d_call: TRBD2
cdr3_aa: CASSREGVGLEQYF
cdr3_nt: TGTGCCAGCAGTCGGGAGGGGGTAGGGCTCGAGCAGTACTTC

j_call: TRBJ1-6
clone_size: -
v_call: TRBV9
d_call: -
cdr3_aa: CASSVAEVDSPLHF
cdr3_nt: TGTGCCAGCAGCGTAGCCGAGGTAGATTCACCCCTCCACTTT

j_call: TRBJ2-3
clone_size: -
v_call: TRBV5-4
d_call: TRBD2
cdr3_aa: CASSLDPSGRSDTQYF
cdr3_nt: TGTGCCAGCAGCTTGGATCCTAGCGGGAGGTCAGATACGCAGTATTTT

j_call: TRBJ2-7
clone_size: -
v_call: TRBV5-1
d_call: TRBD2
cdr3_aa: CASRSGLAISEQYF
cdr3_nt: TGCGCCAGCCGTTCGGGACTAGCGATTTCCGAGCAGTACTTC

j_call: TRBJ1-2
clone_size: -
v_call: TRBV9
d_call: -
cdr3_aa: CASSPFHSTYGYTF
cdr3_nt: TGTGCCAGCAGCCCATTCCACTCCACCTATGGCTACACCTTC

j_call: TRBJ1-6
clone_size: -
v_call: TRBV19
d_call: -
cdr3_aa: CASSTGNSPLHF
cdr3_nt: TGTGCCAGTAGTACGGGTAATTCACCCCTCCACTTT

j_call: TRBJ2-2
clone_size: -
v_call: TRBV11-2
d_call: -
cdr3_aa: CASSLAPVLRTGELFF
cdr3_nt: TGTGCCAGCAGCTTAGCCCCGGTCCTCCGCACCGGGGAGCTGTTTTTT

j_call: TRBJ2-7
clone_size: -
v_call: TRBV6-5
d_call: -
cdr3_aa: CASRKKPPSREYF
cdr3_nt: TGTGCCAGCAGGAAAAAACCCCCGTCTAGAGAGTACTTC

j_call: TRBJ2-7
clone_size: many
v_call: TRBV28
d_call: -
cdr3_aa: CASTSPLRGSIEQYF
cdr3_nt: TGTGCCAGCACCTCCCCCTTGAGAGGTTCCATTGAGCAGTACTTC

j_call: TRBJ2-5
clone_size: -
v_call: TRBV18
d_call: -
cdr3_aa: CASSPMRLGGQETQYF
cdr3_nt: TGTGCCAGCTCACCAATGCGATTAGGGGGACAAGAGACCCAGTACTTC

j_call: TRBJ1-2
clone_size: -
v_call: TRBV5-1
d_call: TRBD1
cdr3_aa: CASTRQGGAHGYTF
cdr3_nt: TGCGCCAGCACCAGACAGGGGGGGGCCCATGGCTACACCTTC

j_call: TRBJ2-1
clone_size: -
v_call: TRBV5-5
d_call: TRBD2
cdr3_aa: CASSPPGLAGYNEQFF
cdr3_nt: TGTGCCAGCAGCCCGCCGGGACTAGCGGGATATAATGAGCAGTTCTTC

j_call: TRBJ2-7
clone_size: -
v_call: TRBV5-1
d_call: TRBD1
cdr3_aa: CASSRLGQGSYEQYF
cdr3_nt: TGCGCCAGCAGCCGCCTCGGACAGGGGTCCTACGAGCAGTACTTC

j_call: TRBJ2-7
clone_size: -
v_call: TRBV7-8
d_call: -
cdr3_aa: CASSPGGDIYEQYF
cdr3_nt: TGTGCCAGCAGCCCGGGCGGGGATATCTACGAGCAGTACTTC

j_call: TRBJ2-2
clone_size: -
v_call: TRBV6-5
d_call: TRBD2
cdr3_aa: CASSYLAGGAGELFF
cdr3_nt: TGTGCCAGCTCCTATCTAGCGGGGGGCGCCGGGGAGCTGTTTTTT

j_call: TRBJ1-2
clone_size: -
v_call: TRBV4-2
d_call: -
cdr3_aa: CASSQDQDRPYGYTF
cdr3_nt: TGTGCCAGCAGCCAAGATCAAGACAGACCCTATGGCTACACCTTC

j_call: TRBJ2-7
clone_size: -
v_call: TRBV2
d_call: TRBD1
cdr3_aa: CASRTKRQGYEQYF
cdr3_nt: TGTGCCAGCAGGACCAAACGACAGGGCTACGAGCAGTACTTC

j_call: TRBJ1-1
clone_size: -
v_call: TRBV18
d_call: -
cdr3_aa: CASSHSTGQEAEAFF
cdr3_nt: TGTGCCAGCTCACATTCTACCGGGCAGGAGGCTGAAGCTTTCTTT

j_call: TRBJ2-7
clone_size: -
v_call: TRBV18
d_call: TRBD2
cdr3_aa: CASSLGLAAAEQYF
cdr3_nt: TGTGCCAGCTCACTGGGACTAGCGGCAGCCGAGCAGTACTTC

j_call: TRBJ2-1
clone_size: -
v_call: TRBV28
d_call: TRBD2
cdr3_aa: CASSLTSGVSSYNEQFF
cdr3_nt: TGTGCCAGCAGTTTGACGAGCGGGGTTAGCTCCTACAATGAGCAGTTCTTC

j_call: TRBJ2-7
clone_size: -
v_call: TRBV5-1
d_call: TRBD1
cdr3_aa: CASSRQGFDEQYF
cdr3_nt: TGCGCCAGCTCCCGACAGGGCTTCGACGAGCAGTACTTC

j_call: TRBJ2-4
clone_size: -
v_call: TRBV2
d_call: TRBD1
cdr3_aa: CASSVASGQGNIQYF
cdr3_nt: TGTGCCAGCAGTGTAGCCTCGGGACAGGGGAACATTCAGTACTTC

j_call: TRBJ1-2
clone_size: -
v_call: TRBV5-1
d_call: TRBD1
cdr3_aa: CASSPQPGQGVGGYTF
cdr3_nt: TGCGCCAGCAGCCCCCAACCGGGACAGGGGGTGGGTGGCTACACCTTC

j_call: TRBJ1-2
clone_size: -
v_call: TRBV29-1
d_call: TRBD1
cdr3_aa: CSVEEGTAYGYTF
cdr3_nt: TGCAGCGTTGAAGAGGGGACAGCCTATGGCTACACCTTC

j_call: TRBJ2-7
clone_size: -
v_call: TRBV6-2/TRBV6-3
d_call: -
cdr3_aa: CASSYTRYEQYF
cdr3_nt: TGTGCCAGCAGTTACACGAGGTACGAGCAGTACTTC

j_call: TRBJ1-1
clone_size: -
v_call: TRBV10-2
d_call: -
cdr3_aa: CASSESTGFLSDTEAFF
cdr3_nt: TGCGCCAGCAGTGAGTCGACGGGGTTTCTGAGTGACACTGAAGCTTTCTTT

j_call: TRBJ1-2
clone_size: -
v_call: TRBV7-2
d_call: TRBD1
cdr3_aa: CASSLVTRGQGGYTF
cdr3_nt: TGTGCCAGCAGCTTAGTTACCAGGGGGCAGGGTGGCTACACCTTC

j_call: TRBJ2-5
clone_size: -
v_call: TRBV27
d_call: -
cdr3_aa: CASKTSGGTQYF
cdr3_nt: TGTGCCAGCAAGACCTCCGGGGGGACCCAGTACTTC

j_call: TRBJ2-7
clone_size: few
v_call: TRBV5-6
d_call: -
cdr3_aa: CASSFPGRSYEQYF
cdr3_nt: TGTGCCAGCAGCTTCCCCGGGAGATCCTACGAGCAGTACTTC

j_call: TRBJ2-1
clone_size: -
v_call: TRBV6-1
d_call: -
cdr3_aa: CASSELQGVGNEQFF
cdr3_nt: TGTGCCAGCAGTGAATTACAGGGAGTAGGTAATGAGCAGTTCTTC

j_call: TRBJ2-3
clone_size: once
v_call: TRBV7-9
d_call: TRBD2
cdr3_aa: CASLLGSSGGTSTDTQYF
cdr3_nt: TGTGCCAGCCTCTTAGGTTCTAGCGGGGGGACGAGCACAGATACGCAGTATTTT

j_call: TRBJ1-1
clone_size: -
v_call: TRBV19
d_call: -
cdr3_aa: CASSIRGKKTEAFF
cdr3_nt: TGTGCCAGTAGTATACGAGGGAAGAAAACTGAAGCTTTCTTT

j_call: TRBJ1-5
clone_size: -
v_call: TRBV10-3
d_call: TRBD1
cdr3_aa: CATTPGQANNQPQHF
cdr3_nt: TGTGCCACCACTCCGGGACAGGCAAACAATCAGCCCCAGCATTTT

j_call: TRBJ1-5
clone_size: -
v_call: TRBV7-9
d_call: TRBD1
cdr3_aa: CASSLDPGQGGNQPQHF
cdr3_nt: TGTGCCAGCAGCTTAGATCCCGGACAGGGTGGCAATCAGCCCCAGCATTTT

j_call: TRBJ1-1
clone_size: -
v_call: TRBV5-6
d_call: -
cdr3_aa: CASSLQPGEAFF
cdr3_nt: TGTGCCAGCAGCTTGCAGCCAGGTGAAGCTTTCTTT

j_call: TRBJ1-1
clone_size: -
v_call: TRBV11-2
d_call: -
cdr3_aa: CASSLDLNRAEAFF
cdr3_nt: TGTGCCAGCAGCTTAGACCTAAACAGGGCTGAAGCTTTCTTT

j_call: TRBJ2-1
clone_size: once
v_call: TRBV23-1
d_call: TRBD1
cdr3_aa: CASSHPGQSSSSYNEQFF
cdr3_nt: TGCGCCAGCAGTCACCCGGGACAGAGTTCGAGCTCCTACAATGAGCAGTTCTTC

j_call: TRBJ2-1
clone_size: few
v_call: TRBV19
d_call: TRBD2
cdr3_aa: CASSMTGLGAGEQFF
cdr3_nt: TGTGCCAGTAGTATGACGGGACTAGGTGCCGGTGAGCAGTTCTTC